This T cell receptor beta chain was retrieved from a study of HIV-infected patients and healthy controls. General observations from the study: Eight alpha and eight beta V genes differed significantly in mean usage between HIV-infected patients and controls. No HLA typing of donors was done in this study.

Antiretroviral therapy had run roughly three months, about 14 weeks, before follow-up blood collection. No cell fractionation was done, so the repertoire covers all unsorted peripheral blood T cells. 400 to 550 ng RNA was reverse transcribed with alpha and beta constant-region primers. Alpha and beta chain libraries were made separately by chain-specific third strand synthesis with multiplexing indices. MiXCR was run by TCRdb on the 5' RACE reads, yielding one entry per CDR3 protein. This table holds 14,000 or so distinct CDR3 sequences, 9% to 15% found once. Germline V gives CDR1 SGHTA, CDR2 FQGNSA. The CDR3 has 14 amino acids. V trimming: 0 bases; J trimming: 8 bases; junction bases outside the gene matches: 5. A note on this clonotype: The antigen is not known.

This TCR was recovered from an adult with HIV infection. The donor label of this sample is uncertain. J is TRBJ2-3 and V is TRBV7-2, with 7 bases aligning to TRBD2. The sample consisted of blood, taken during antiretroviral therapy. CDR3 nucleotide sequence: TGTGCCAGCAGCTTAGCGGGAGGGCCGGGTACGCAGTATTTT. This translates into CASSLAGGPGTQYF.